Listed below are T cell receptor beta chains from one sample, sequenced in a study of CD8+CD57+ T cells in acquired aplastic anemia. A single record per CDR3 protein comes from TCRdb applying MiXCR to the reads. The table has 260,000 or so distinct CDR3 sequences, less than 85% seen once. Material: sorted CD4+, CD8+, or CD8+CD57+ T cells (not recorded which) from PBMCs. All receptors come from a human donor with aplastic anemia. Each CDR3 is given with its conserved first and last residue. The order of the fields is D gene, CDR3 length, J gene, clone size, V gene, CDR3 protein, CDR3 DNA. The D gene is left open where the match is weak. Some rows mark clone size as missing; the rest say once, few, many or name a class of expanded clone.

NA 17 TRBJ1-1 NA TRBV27 CASSAGDYPLVNTEAFF TGTGCCAGCAGCGCGGGGGACTATCCCCTGGTGAACACTGAAGCTTTCTTT
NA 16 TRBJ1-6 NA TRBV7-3 CASSQGSYKSPPHLHF TGCGCCAGCAGCCAAGGTAGCTATAAGTCACCTCCACACCTCCACTTT
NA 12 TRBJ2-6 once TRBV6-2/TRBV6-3 CASSYMGNTEAF TGTGCCAGCAGTTATATGGGGAACACTGAAGCTTTC
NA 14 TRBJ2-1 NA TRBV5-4 CASSFTTGRNEQFF TGTGCCAGCAGCTTTACTACCGGGCGCAATGAGCAGTTCTTC
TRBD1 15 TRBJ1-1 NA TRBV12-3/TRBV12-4 CASSLPAGGGPEAFF TGTGCCAGCAGTTTACCGGCAGGGGGGGGACCTGAAGCTTTCTTT
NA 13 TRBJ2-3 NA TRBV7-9 CASGVQGTDTQYF TGTGCCAGCGGGGTTCAGGGCACAGATACGCAGTATTTT
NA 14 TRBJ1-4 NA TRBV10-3 CAISAVGVDEKLFF TGTGCCATCAGTGCCGTCGGGGTCGATGAAAAACTGTTTTTT
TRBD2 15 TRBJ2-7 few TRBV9 CASSVAPAGTYEQYF TGTGCCAGCAGCGTAGCTCCAGCGGGGACCTACGAGCAGTACTTC
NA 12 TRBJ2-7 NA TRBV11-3 CASSLVIHEQYF TGTGCCAGCAGCTTAGTAATCCACGAGCAGTACTTC
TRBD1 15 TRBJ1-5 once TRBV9 CASSVRTGSTGAQHF TGTGCCAGCAGCGTCCGGACAGGGAGCACCGGGGCGCAGCATTTT
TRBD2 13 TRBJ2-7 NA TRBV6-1 CASSPLAPYEQYF TGTGCCAGCAGCCCACTAGCGCCATACGAGCAGTACTTC
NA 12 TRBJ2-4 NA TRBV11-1 CASSLVGKVQYF TGTGCCAGCAGCTTAGTAGGGAAGGTTCAGTACTTC
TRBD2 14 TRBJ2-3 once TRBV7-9 CASSWAGGPDKQYF TGTGCCAGCAGCTGGGCGGGAGGCCCAGACAAGCAGTATTTT
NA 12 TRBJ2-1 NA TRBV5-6 CPRSLGSDEQFF TGTCCAAGAAGCTTGGGGAGCGATGAGCAGTTCTTC
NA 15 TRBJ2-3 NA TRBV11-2 CASSSGAGSPDTQYF TGTGCCAGCAGTTCAGGGGCCGGCTCGCCAGATACGCAGTATTTT
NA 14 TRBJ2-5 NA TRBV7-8 CASSAEGSTDTQYF TGTGCCAGCAGCGCAGAGGGTTCCACAGATACGCAGTATTTC
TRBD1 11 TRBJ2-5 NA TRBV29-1 CSVQTGETQYF TGCAGCGTTCAGACAGGGGAGACCCAGTACTTC
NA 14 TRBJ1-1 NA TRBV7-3 CASISGGTWAEAYF TGTGCCAGCATATCGGGTGGGACTTGGGCTGAGGCTTACTTT
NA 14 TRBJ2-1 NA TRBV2 CASSPASFYNAQFF TGTGCCAGCAGCCCGGCGTCGTTCTACAATGCGCAGTTCTTT
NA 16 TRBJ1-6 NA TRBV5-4 CASSFTSAGYNSPLHF TGTGCCAGCAGCTTTACTAGCGCAGGCTATAATTCACCCCTCCACTTT
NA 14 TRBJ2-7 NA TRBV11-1 CASSGEGVCYEQYF TGTGCCAGCAGCGGAGAGGGCGTTTGCTACGAGCAGTACTTC
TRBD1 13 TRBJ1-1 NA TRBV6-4 CASRRQGNTEAFF TGTGCCAGCAGGCGACAGGGCAACACTGAAGCTTTCTTT
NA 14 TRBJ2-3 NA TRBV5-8 CASSLELRPDTQYF TGTGCCAGCAGCTTGGAACTTCGTCCCGATACGCAGTATTTT
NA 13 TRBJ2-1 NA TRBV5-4 CASSLTTYNEQFF TGTGCCAGCAGCTTAACCACGTACAATGAGCAGTTCTTC
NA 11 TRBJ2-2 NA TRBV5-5 CASSYSGELFF TGTGCCAGCAGTTACTCCGGGGAGCTGTTTTTT
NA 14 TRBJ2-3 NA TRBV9 CASSVGTAGLSYYF TGTGCCAGCAGCGTAGGGACAGCGGGCCTCTCCTACTATTTT
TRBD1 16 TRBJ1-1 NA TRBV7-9 CASSVTGGRGATGAFF TGTGCCAGCAGCGTGACAGGGGGTAGAGGAGCCACTGGAGCTTTCTTT
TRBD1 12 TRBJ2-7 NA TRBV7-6 CASGQGVYEQYF TGTGCCAGCGGGCAGGGGGTCTACGAGCAGTACTTC
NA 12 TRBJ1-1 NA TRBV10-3 CAIGRDNTEAFF TGTGCCATCGGGAGGGACAACACTGAAGCTTTCTTT
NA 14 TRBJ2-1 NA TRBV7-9 CASSSGTRNVEQFF TGTGCCAGCAGTTCCGGGACTCGGAATGTGGAGCAGTTCTTC
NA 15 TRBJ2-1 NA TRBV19 CATSGTASSYNEQFF TGTGCCACCTCGGGGACTGCGAGCTCCTACAATGAGCAGTTCTTC
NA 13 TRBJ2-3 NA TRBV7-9 CASSPSHYEQYVW TGTGCCAGCAGCCCTAGCCACTACGAGCAGTACGTCTGG
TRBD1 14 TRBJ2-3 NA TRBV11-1 CASSLGDRPDTQYF TGTGCCAGCAGCTTAGGGGACAGACCCGATACGCAGTATTTT
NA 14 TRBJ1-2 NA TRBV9 CASSVGDTNYGYTF TGTGCCAGCAGCGTTGGGGACACCAACTATGGCTACACCTTC
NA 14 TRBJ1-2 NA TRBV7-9 CASSFERSGEGDNF TGTGCCAGCAGCTTTGAAAGAAGCGGGGAGGGCGATAACTTC
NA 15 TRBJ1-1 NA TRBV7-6 CASSWTSGRGKETFF TGTGCCAGCAGCTGGACTAGCGGGCGGGGCAAGGAGACCTTCTTT
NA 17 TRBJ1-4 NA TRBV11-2 CASSGAAGEQINEKLFF TGTGCCAGCAGCGGGGCTGCAGGAGAACAAATTAATGAAAAACTGTTTTTT
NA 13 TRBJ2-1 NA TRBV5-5 CASSLELVHEQFF TGTGCCAGCAGCTTGGAACTAGTCCATGAGCAGTTCTTC
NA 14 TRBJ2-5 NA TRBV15 CASSRDTLRETQYF TGTGCCAGCAGCAGGGACACCCTCCGGGAGACCCAGTACTTC